The 19 T cell receptor beta chains below all came from one sample that was sequenced in a study of cytomegalovirus exposure and HLA in healthy donors. With 60 Vbeta and 13 Jbeta primers, the PCR was carried out. Data came from immunoSEQ multiplex PCR; TCRdb stores just in-frame clones and leaves some out. This sample has over 200,000 clones, with around 85% found just once. Specimen: PBMCs. The receptors were sampled from a human donor in good health.

Notes on this clone: Other DNA sequences in this sample translate to the same CDR3. This chain joins TRBV7-2 and TRBJ2-7; TRBD2 matches 7 bases. V gave up 1 base and J gave up 2 bases; unmatched junction bases: 5. In germline, CDR1 is SGHTA, CDR2 FQGNSA. This CDR3 comprises 15 residues. This chain's CDR3 is CASSLGSSGTYEQYF. DNA for the CDR3: TGTGCCAGCAGCTTAGGGTCTAGCGGAACCTACGAGCAGTACTTC. Filled out from reference TRBV7-2 and TRBJ2-7, the complete variable domain reads GAGVSQSPSNKVTEKGKDVELRCDPISGHTALYWYRQSLGQGLEFLIYFQGNSAPDKSGLPSDRFSAERTGGSVSTLTIQRTQQEDSAVYLCASSLGSSGTYEQYFGPGTRLTVT.

There are a few counts of this clone. The chain couples TRBV5-6 to TRBJ1-4; TRBD1 aligns across 11 bases. Looked up from germline, CDR1 is SGHDT and CDR2 is YYEEEE. V was clipped by 1 base and J by 7 bases; unmatched bases: 3. The length of the CDR3 is 15 residues. The DNA for the CDR3 is TGTGCCAGCAGCTTGTCCGGGACAGGGGGTGAAAAACTGTTTTTT. Translation gives CASSLSGTGGEKLFF.

Regarding this clone: Other nucleotide sequences in the sample specify the same CDR3. V gene TRBV7-3 combines with J gene TRBJ2-5; D remains ambiguous. The CDR3 contains 13 residues. The germline V gene has CDR1 SGHTA and CDR2 FQGTGA. V was trimmed by 1 base and J by 2 bases, leaving 5 bases between them. The CDR3 region is CASSLSSQETQYF. The CDR3 DNA follows: TGTGCCAGCAGCTTAAGTTCTCAAGAGACCCAGTACTTC.

CDR3 nucleotide sequence: TGCGCCAGCAGCCAACTAGGACAGGGGGAATACAATGAGCAGTTCTTC. Protein: CASSQLGQGEYNEQFF. The chain combines TRBV4-1 with TRBJ2-1; TRBD1 agrees at 10 bases. The CDR3 totals 16 residues. The germline gives CDR1 MGHRA, CDR2 YSYEKL. The trim removed 2 bases at V and 4 bases at J, leaving 5 bases unmatched.

The genes are TRBV4-2 and TRBJ2-3; TRBD2 agrees at 9 bases. The CDR3 is made up of 15 amino acids. Germline CDR1 LGHNA, CDR2 YNFKEQ. V lost 1 base, J lost 4 bases, and 3 bases stayed unmatched. The CDR3 nucleotides are TGTGCCAGCAGCCAAGTGGCGGGAGGGCCAGATACGCAGTATTTT. It translates to CASSQVAGGPDTQYF.

The rearrangement uses TRBV4-1 and TRBJ2-1, with a weak D call TRBD1 (6 bases). The V gene lost 0 bases and the J gene lost 0 bases, with 9 bases spanning the gap. CDR1 and CDR2 (germline): MGHRA, YSYEKL. The CDR3 has 16 amino acids. DNA of the CDR3: TGCGCCAGCAGCCAAGATCAGGGGAGCTCCTACAATGAGCAGTTCTTC. This translates into CASSQDQGSSYNEQFF.

The genes are TRBV7-2 and TRBJ2-5; 9 bases match TRBD2. The J segment lost 2 bases and the V segment lost 4 bases, leaving 8 bases of the junction unmatched. The CDR3 is made up of 16 amino acids. Germline V CDR1 and CDR2: SGHTA, FQGNSA. The CDR3 spells CASSSSGLAGQETQYF. CDR3 DNA: TGTGCCAGCAGCTCTAGTGGTCTAGCGGGGCAAGAGACCCAGTACTTC.

The chain links TRBV6-5 to TRBJ1-1; 8 bases are shared with TRBD1. Germline assignment: CDR1 MNHEY and CDR2 SVGAGI. This CDR3 is 15 amino acids long. Germline trimming cut 4 bases from V and 3 bases from J; bases unmatched to any gene: 7. As DNA, the CDR3 is TGTGCCAGCAGTTCGGACAGGGCTGGGGACACTGAAGCTTTCTTT. Translated: CASSSDRAGDTEAFF.

The chain couples TRBV7-2 to TRBJ2-1; 9 nucleotides align to TRBD2. Germline V gene sequence: CDR1 SGHTA, CDR2 FQGNSA. The CDR3 extends over 15 amino acids. V dropped 3 bases and J dropped 7; count of bases not matched to a gene: 7. CDR3 DNA sequence: TGTGCCAGCAGCTTCTCCGGGACTAGCAGTAATGAGCAGTTCTTC. The encoded protein is CASSFSGTSSNEQFF.

This chain uses TRBV4-2 with TRBJ2-7, with no clear D. The CDR3 runs to 13 residues. The V gene lost 4 bases and the J gene lost 2 bases, with 9 bases spanning the gap. Germline CDR1 LGHNA, CDR2 YNFKEQ. The CDR3 DNA follows: TGTGCCAGCAGCCCCCAGGAAGCCTACGAGCAGTACTTC. This encodes CASSPQEAYEQYF.

This chain joins TRBV7-8 and TRBJ2-7; D perhaps matches TRBD1 (6 bases). This CDR3 comprises 15 residues. V dropped 5 bases and J dropped 4 bases, with 18 bases sitting between them. Germline V lookup: CDR1 SGHVS, CDR2 FQNEAQ. DNA of the CDR3: TGTGCCAGCAGCCCACCTCGGACCAGGGGTTACGAGCAGTACTTC. Translated, it gives CASSPPRTRGYEQYF. Combining the CDR3 with reference TRBV7-8 and TRBJ2-7 gives the whole variable domain GAGVSQSPRYKVAKRGQDVALRCDPISGHVSLFWYQQALGQGPEFLTYFQNEAQLDKSGLPSDRFFAERPEGSVSTLKIQRTQQEDSAVYLCASSPPRTRGYEQYFGPGTRLTVT.

The rearrangement joins TRBV10-3 to TRBJ1-2; D may be TRBD1 (5 bases). Deletions cut 0 bases from V and 3 bases from J, with 8 bases between. The CDR3 has 14 amino acids. CDR1 and CDR2 from the germline V gene are ENHRY and SYGVKD. The CDR3 reads CAISESGQDYGYTF. The CDR3 DNA is TGTGCCATCAGTGAGTCGGGGCAGGACTATGGCTACACCTTC.

The chain uses TRBV4-1 and TRBJ2-5; no reliable D call. V was trimmed by 1 base and J by 4 bases, leaving 7 bases between them. The germline V gene has CDR1 MGHRA and CDR2 YSYEKL. The CDR3 has 13 residues. In nucleotides, the CDR3 is TGCGCCAGCAGCCAAGGAAACTTAGAGACCCAGTACTTC. Residues: CASSQGNLETQYF.

This chain uses TRBV5-1 with TRBJ2-7; 10 positions agree with TRBD1. Germline values: CDR1 SGHRS, CDR2 YFSETQ. CDR3 length equals 15 residues. The V and J ends lost 0 bases and 4 bases, in that order; junction bases with no gene match: 4. The CDR3 reads CASSLGGDRGYEQYF. The CDR3 DNA reads as TGCGCCAGCAGCTTGGGGGGGGACAGGGGTTACGAGCAGTACTTC.

V and J are TRBV19 and TRBJ1-3; D ambiguous. The CDR3 contains 14 residues. Trimming removed 5 bases at V and 4 bases at J, with 12 bases between. CDR1 and CDR2 from the germline V gene are LNHDA and SQIVND (reference sequence). The CDR3: CASSQLSPGNTIYF. Written as DNA, the CDR3 is TGTGCCAGTAGTCAACTATCGCCCGGAAACACCATATATTTT.

Only one count was recorded for this clone. The chain is built from TRBV4-1 and TRBJ2-2; 10 positions match TRBD2. The CDR3 contains 18 residues. J was trimmed by 1 base and V by 1 base; bases with no gene match: 6. Germline V CDR1 and CDR2: MGHRA, YSYEKL. DNA for the CDR3: TGCGCCAGCAGCCAAGGGGACTTAGCGGGAGGGAACACCGGGGAGCTGTTTTTT. Amino acids: CASSQGDLAGGNTGELFF.

This chain joins TRBV27 and TRBJ2-3; D gene ambiguous. This CDR3 comprises 15 residues. Trimming took off 8 bases at V and 4 bases at J, with 19 bases between the two ends. Germline V CDR1 and CDR2: MNHEY, SMNVEV (reference sequence). This chain's CDR3 is CASRQDPTLSDTQYF. For the CDR3, the DNA is TGTGCCAGCCGCCAGGATCCGACCCTCTCAGATACGCAGTATTTT.

The rearrangement links TRBV5-1 to TRBJ2-7; 10 nucleotides line up with TRBD1. Germline V gene lookup returns CDR1 SGHRS and CDR2 YFSETQ. Trimming took 4 bases from V and 3 from J; bases not matched to a gene: 4. This CDR3 region has 14 residues. CDR3 DNA: TGCGCCAGCAGCCACCGGGACAGGGGCTACGAGCAGTACTTC. It encodes CASSHRDRGYEQYF.

The chain combines TRBV27 with TRBJ1-2; 11 positions agree with TRBD1. The CDR3 runs 15 residues. Trimming took 6 bases from V and 2 from J; bases not matched to a gene: 5. Germline V gene data show CDR1 as MNHEY and CDR2 as SMNVEV (reference sequence). In nucleotides, the CDR3 is TGTGCCAGCAGACAAGGGACAGGGGGGAACTATGGCTACACCTTC. Translating it yields CASRQGTGGNYGYTF.